What follows are 13 T cell receptor beta chains derived from one specimen sequenced in a study of CD4 T cells in relation to SARS-CoV-2 and coronaviruses. Unexposed donor CD4+ T cells date from about 2010-2019, before the COVID-19 pandemic. Isolation of CD4+ T cells took place after roughly nine days in culture. This table comes from immunoSEQ multiplex PCR, and its TCRdb copy is limited to in-frame clones, with some not included. The sample gives 25,000 to 35,000 clones, about 78% of which show up once; about 12% is in the top ten. No cognate antigen is known for these TCRs. Sequencing used CD4+ T cells from PBMCs, cultured in vitro. These receptors all stem from a human donor in good health.

Worth noting for this clone: One end of the junction fails to match germline, which may point to a read error. J is TRBJ2-2 and V is TRBV27, with TRBD2 matching 7 bases. The germline CDR1 and CDR2 sequences are MNHEY and SMNVEV (reference sequence). The CDR3 spans 15 residues. The CDR3 sequence is CASSLFGGNAGELFF. The CDR3 nucleotides are TGTGCCAGCAGTTTATTCGGGGGGAACGCCGGGGAGCTGTTTTTT.

This chain joins TRBV19 and TRBJ2-3, with TRBD2 identical over 9 bases. J lost 1 base, V lost 8 bases, and 7 bases had no gene match. Germline V gene sequence: CDR1 LNHDA, CDR2 SQIVND (reference sequence). The CDR3 sequence is 15 residues long. The DNA of the CDR3 is TGTGCCAGTGGCGGGGGGGCCCCCGGCACAGATACGCAGTATTTT. It is translated as CASGGGAPGTDTQYF.

The chain links TRBV6-6 to TRBJ1-2, with D maybe TRBD1 (5 bases). Trimming stripped 2 bases from V and 6 bases from J, with 16 bases between. This CDR3 comprises 15 residues. The germline CDR1 and CDR2 sequences are MNHNY and SVGAGI (reference sequence). Written as DNA, the CDR3 is TGTGCCAGCAGTTACGGGGGACGGGAGGGGAATGGCTACACCTTC. It specifies CASSYGGREGNGYTF.

CDR3 DNA: TGTGCCAGCAGCTTGGGGACAAGCACCTATGGCTACACCTTC. Translating gives CASSLGTSTYGYTF. The V and J genes are TRBV7-8 and TRBJ1-2; D is possibly TRBD1 (6 bases). The germline gives CDR1 SGHVS, CDR2 FQNEAQ. The CDR3 contains 14 residues. The germline V and J ends were trimmed by 3 bases and 4 bases, with 12 bases remaining between them.

The V gene is TRBV29-1, the J gene TRBJ2-7, with 13 positions matching TRBD2. This CDR3 spans 15 amino acids. Germline V gene data show CDR1 as SQVTM and CDR2 as ANQGSEA. Germline trimming cut 6 bases from V and 5 bases from J; bases unmatched to any gene: 10. The CDR3 bases are TGCAGCGTGAGGACTAGCGGGAGTATGAAGGACGAGCAGTACTTC. Translation: CSVRTSGSMKDEQYF.

The chain links TRBV7-8 to TRBJ2-1; no reliable D call. CDR1 is SGHVS and CDR2 is FQNEAQ in the germline V gene. Trimming took 2 bases from V and 9 from J, leaving 14 bases between them. This CDR3 spans 14 amino acids. This chain's CDR3 is CASSLTREVGEQFF. CDR3 in DNA: TGTGCCAGCAGCTTAACGCGCGAGGTGGGTGAGCAGTTCTTC. The whole variable domain, filled in from reference TRBV7-8 and TRBJ2-1, reads GAGVSQSPRYKVAKRGQDVALRCDPISGHVSLFWYQQALGQGPEFLTYFQNEAQLDKSGLPSDRFFAERPEGSVSTLKIQRTQQEDSAVYLCASSLTREVGEQFFGPGTRLTVL.

This clone was recorded a few times. This chain uses TRBV14 with TRBJ1-2; no clear D. The germline gives CDR1 SGHDN, CDR2 FVKESK. The CDR3 is 13 amino acids. Trimming removed 0 bases from V and 8 bases from J, with 10 bases in between. The CDR3: CASSQDLDRGYTF. CDR3 sequence (DNA): TGTGCCAGCAGCCAAGACTTAGACCGCGGCTACACCTTC. The entire variable domain, with the rest obtained from reference TRBV14 and TRBJ1-2, is as follows: EAGVTQFPSHSVIEKGQTVTLRCDPISGHDNLYWYRRVMGKEIKFLLHFVKESKQDESGMPNNRFLAERTGGTYSTLKVQPAELEDSGVYFCASSQDLDRGYTFGSGTRLTVV.

The V gene is TRBV9, the J gene TRBJ1-1, with 7 nucleotides matching TRBD1. V dropped 3 bases and J dropped 1; count of bases not matched to a gene: 9. The CDR3 totals 16 residues. Germline V gene data show CDR1 as SGDLS and CDR2 as YYNGEE. For the CDR3, the DNA is TGTGCCAGCAGCGCCGTCGACAGGGATTGGAACACTGAAGCTTTCTTT. Its protein product is CASSAVDRDWNTEAFF.

The rearrangement joins TRBV19 to TRBJ2-3; 7 positions match TRBD1. CDR3 length equals 14 residues. Germline CDR1 and CDR2: LNHDA and SQIVND (reference sequence). After removal of 6 bases from V and 5 bases from J, the junction contained 8 bases not matched to a gene. CDR3 sequence (DNA): TGTGCCAGTAGCGTTAGACAGGGTAAAGATACGCAGTATTTT. It encodes CASSVRQGKDTQYF.

This clone was seen more than once but under ten times. The rearrangement uses TRBV30 and TRBJ1-2, with D uncertain. The CDR3 length is 14 residues. From germline, CDR1 is GTSNPN and CDR2 SVGIG (reference sequence). Trimming took off 1 base at V and 4 bases at J, with 13 bases between the two ends. In DNA, the CDR3 is TGTGCCTGGAGTGCAGCTCATTCCGGCTATGGCTACACCTTC. It specifies CAWSAAHSGYGYTF. Full variable domain (missing parts from reference TRBV30 and TRBJ1-2): SQTIHQWPATLVQPVGSPLSLECTVEGTSNPNLYWYRQAAGRGLQLLFYSVGIGQISSEVPQNLSASRPQDRQFILSSKKLLLSDSGFYLCAWSAAHSGYGYTFGSGTRLTVV.

This clone has more than one count but fewer than ten. This rearrangement joins TRBV25-1 to TRBJ2-2; 9 bases agree with TRBD2. This CDR3 spans 18 amino acids. Germline V gene data show CDR1 as MGHDK and CDR2 as SYGVNS. V trimming: 2 bases; J trimming: 2 bases; junction bases outside the gene matches: 9. The CDR3 is CASSELGGRALNTGELFF. CDR3 coding DNA: TGTGCCAGCAGTGAACTGGGCGGGAGGGCCCTAAACACCGGGGAGCTGTTTTTT.

The rearrangement joins TRBV9 to TRBJ2-5; 16 bases match TRBD2. V shed 4 bases and J 5 bases; nucleotides not matched to a gene: 8. CDR3 length equals 17 residues. The germline V gene has CDR1 SGDLS and CDR2 YYNGEE. The CDR3 DNA is TGTGCCAGCAGCTCCCCGGGACTAGCGGGGGGGGGCGAGACCCAGTACTTC. Translating gives CASSSPGLAGGGETQYF.

The chain has TRBV7-9 and TRBJ1-2; D is ambiguous. Germline assignment: CDR1 SEHNR and CDR2 FQNEAQ (reference sequence). The length of the CDR3 is 13 residues. V was cut by 0 bases and J by 4 bases, with 6 bases left in between. DNA for the CDR3: TGTGCCAGCAGCTTAGCAATGATCTATGGCTACACCTTC. Translation gives CASSLAMIYGYTF.